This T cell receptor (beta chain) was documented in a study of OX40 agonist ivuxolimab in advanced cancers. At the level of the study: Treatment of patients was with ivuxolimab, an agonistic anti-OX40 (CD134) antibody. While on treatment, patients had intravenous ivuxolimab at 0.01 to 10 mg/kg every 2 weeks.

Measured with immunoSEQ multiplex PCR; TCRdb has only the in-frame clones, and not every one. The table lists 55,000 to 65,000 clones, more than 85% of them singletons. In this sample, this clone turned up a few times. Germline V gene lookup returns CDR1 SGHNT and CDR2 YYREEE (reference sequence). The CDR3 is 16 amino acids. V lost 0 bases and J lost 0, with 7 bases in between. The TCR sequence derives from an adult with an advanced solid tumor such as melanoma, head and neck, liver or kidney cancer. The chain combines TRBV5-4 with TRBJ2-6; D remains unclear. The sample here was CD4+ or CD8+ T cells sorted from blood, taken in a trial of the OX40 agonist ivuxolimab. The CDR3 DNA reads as TGTGCCAGCAGCTTGGGACGGAGCTCTGGGGCCAACGTCCTGACTTTC. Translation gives CASSLGRSSGANVLTF. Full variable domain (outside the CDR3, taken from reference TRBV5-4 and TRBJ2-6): ETGVTQSPTHLIKTRGQQVTLRCSSQSGHNTVSWYQQALGQGPQFIFQYYREEENGRGNFPPRFSGLQFPNYSSELNVNALELDDSALYLCASSLGRSSGANVLTFGAGSRLTVL.